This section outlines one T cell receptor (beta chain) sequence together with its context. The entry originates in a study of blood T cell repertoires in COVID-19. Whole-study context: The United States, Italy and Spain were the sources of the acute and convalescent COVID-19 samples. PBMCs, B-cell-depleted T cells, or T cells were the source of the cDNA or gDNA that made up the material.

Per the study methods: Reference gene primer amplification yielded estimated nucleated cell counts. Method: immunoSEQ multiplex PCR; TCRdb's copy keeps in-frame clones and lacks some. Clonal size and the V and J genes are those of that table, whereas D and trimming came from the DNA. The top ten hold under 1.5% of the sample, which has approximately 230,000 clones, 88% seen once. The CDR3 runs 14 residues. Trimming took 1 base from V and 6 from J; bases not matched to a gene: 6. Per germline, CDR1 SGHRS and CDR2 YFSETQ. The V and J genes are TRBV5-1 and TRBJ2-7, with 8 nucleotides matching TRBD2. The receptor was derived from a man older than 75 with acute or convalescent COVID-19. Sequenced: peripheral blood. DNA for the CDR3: TGCGCCAGCAGCTTGAGGGGACTAGAGGGCGAGCAGTACTTC. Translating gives CASSLRGLEGEQYF.